Listed below are T cell receptor beta chains from one sample, sequenced in a study of T cell responses to AZD1222 COVID-19 vaccine. Here immunoSEQ multiplex PCR was the method, and the copy in TCRdb shows in-frame clones only, minus some. This sample has 69,000 or so clones, with roughly 85% found just once. The source was peripheral blood, collected 28 days after the second AZD1222 dose. The receptors shown here come from an adult who received the AZD1222 COVID-19 vaccine. Both conserved end residues are part of each CDR3. The D gene is left open where the match is weak. Size values are once, few and many counts, or a class for expanded clones, and some rows have none.

D	V	J	size	DNA	CDR3
TRBD1	TRBV7-2	TRBJ1-6	NA	TGTGCCAGCAGCGCTCGACAGGGAATGAGTTCACCCCTCCACTTT	CASSARQGMSSPLHF
TRBD1	TRBV7-8	TRBJ1-6	NA	TGTGCCAGCAGCAAAAACAGGGGGTGGAATTCACCCCTCCACTTT	CASSKNRGWNSPLHF
NA	TRBV19	TRBJ2-1	NA	TGTGCCAGCTCTCAATGGGGGGAGAGGGGTAATGAGCAGTTCTTC	CASSQWGERGNEQFF
TRBD1	TRBV14	TRBJ1-2	NA	TGTGCCAGCAGCGATCAACAGGGGCTAGGCTATGGCTACACCTTC	CASSDQQGLGYGYTF
TRBD2	TRBV5-6	TRBJ2-7	NA	TGTGCCAGCAGCTCCGATGGGACTAGCGGGCCGAGCTCCTACGAGCAGTACTTC	CASSSDGTSGPSSYEQYF
NA	TRBV6-5	TRBJ2-1	once	TGTGCCAGCAGTTATCAAAGGACCCAGTCTGAGCAGTTCTTC	CASSYQRTQSEQFF
TRBD2	TRBV7-8	TRBJ2-7	NA	TGTGCCAGCATACAGGCCAGCGGGAGGACCCGAATAGGGGGGGAGCAGTACTTC	CASIQASGRTRIGGEQYF
NA	TRBV5-4	TRBJ1-1	NA	TGTGCCAGCAGCTTCGACGGGGTCACTGAAGCTTTCTTT	CASSFDGVTEAFF
TRBD2	TRBV11-2	TRBJ2-1	NA	TGTGCCAGCAGCTTAGGAAGCGGGGTGAGCTCCTACAATGAGCAGTTCTTC	CASSLGSGVSSYNEQFF
NA	TRBV6-4	TRBJ2-3	once	TGTGCCAGCAGTGACTTGGTGGGAGGCACAGATACGCAGTATTTT	CASSDLVGGTDTQYF
TRBD2	TRBV10-1	TRBJ2-1	NA	TGCGCCATCGATGGTTGGCTAGCGGGAGAGGGCTCCTACAATGAGCAGTTCTTC	CAIDGWLAGEGSYNEQFF
NA	TRBV19	TRBJ1-3	NA	TGTGCCAGTAGTATAGCTGGAGGAAACACCATATATTTT	CASSIAGGNTIYF
TRBD2	TRBV4-2	TRBJ2-3	NA	TGTGCCAGCAGCTCCCTAGCGGGAGAGGCAGATACGCAGTATTTT	CASSSLAGEADTQYF
NA	TRBV5-1	TRBJ1-1	NA	TGCGCCAGCAGCTCGGGAGGGGGTACTGAAGCTTTCTTT	CASSSGGGTEAFF
NA	TRBV29-1	TRBJ1-2	NA	TGCAGCGTTGCGCAGATAGGACGGGGCTATGGCTACACCTTC	CSVAQIGRGYGYTF
TRBD2	TRBV3-1/TRBV3-2	TRBJ2-3	NA	TGTGCCAGCAGCCCCCCGACTAGCGGGAGAGCCGCAGATACGCAGTATTTT	CASSPPTSGRAADTQYF
NA	TRBV30	TRBJ1-4	NA	TGTGCCTGGAGTGTGAAGGGTCCCCCCCCAACTAATGAAAAACTGTTTTTT	CAWSVKGPPPTNEKLFF
TRBD2	TRBV7-7	TRBJ2-5	NA	TGTGCTAGCAGCTTAGCGGGGGGTATAGGGGAGACCCAGTACTTC	CASSLAGGIGETQYF
NA	TRBV11-2	TRBJ2-1	NA	TGTGCCAGCAGCACGGACCAAACTTCGGGCAATGAGCAGTTCTTC	CASSTDQTSGNEQFF
NA	TRBV10-1	TRBJ2-1	NA	TGCGCCAGCAGTGAGCCTAGCTACAATGAGCAGTTCTTC	CASSEPSYNEQFF
TRBD1	TRBV10-3	TRBJ1-5	NA	TGTGCCATCAGTGAGAGGGGGCAAGGTCAGCCCCAGCATTTT	CAISERGQGQPQHF
NA	TRBV5-5	TRBJ1-2	NA	TGTGCCAGCAGCTTCTCCTATGGCTACACCTTC	CASSFSYGYTF
NA	TRBV5-1	TRBJ1-2	NA	TGCGCCAGCAGCTTTAAAGGGGAGTATGGCTACACCTTC	CASSFKGEYGYTF
NA	TRBV14	TRBJ1-1	NA	TGTGCCAGCAGCCAAGTTGGGATGAACACTGAAGCTTTCTTT	CASSQVGMNTEAFF
TRBD2	TRBV18	TRBJ2-7	NA	TGTGCCAGCTCACCCGGGTTGACTAGCGGGGCAAACGAGCAGTACTTC	CASSPGLTSGANEQYF
NA	TRBV10-3	TRBJ1-2	NA	TGTGCCATCATGGAGTCATCTACAGCCTATGGCTACACCTTC	CAIMESSTAYGYTF
TRBD2	TRBV29-1	TRBJ2-5	NA	TGCAGCGTTGACTCCGGGAGGGCCGAGTCTGGGACCCAGTACTTC	CSVDSGRAESGTQYF
NA	TRBV12-2	TRBJ2-1	NA	TGTGCAAGTCGCTTAGTTAACCCCCCGGGGGAATTCTTC	CASRLVNPPGEFF
NA	TRBV5-1	TRBJ2-1	NA	TGCGCCAGCAGCTTGACAGTAGCGTCGGGAAATGAGCAGTTCTTC	CASSLTVASGNEQFF
NA	TRBV12-3/TRBV12-4	TRBJ1-1	NA	TGTGCCAGCAGTTTGGCCGGGGAAGCTTTCTTT	CASSLAGEAFF
NA	TRBV7-2	TRBJ2-1	NA	TGTGCCAGCAGCTTAAAGGCAATTAGTCATGAGCAGTTCTTC	CASSLKAISHEQFF
TRBD1	TRBV5-4	TRBJ1-2	NA	TGTGCCAGCAGTGGGACAGGGGGCGACTATGGCTACACCTTC	CASSGTGGDYGYTF
NA	TRBV18	TRBJ1-6	NA	TGTGCCAGCTCACTACAGGGACCCCTCCACTTT	CASSLQGPLHF
NA	TRBV11-2	TRBJ1-4	NA	TGTGCCAGCAGCCACAGCTTTGCTAATGAAAAACTGTTTTTT	CASSHSFANEKLFF
NA	TRBV11-3	TRBJ2-1	NA	TGTGCCAGCAGCCATAGCGGCGGTACCTACAATGAGCAGTTCTTC	CASSHSGGTYNEQFF
TRBD1	TRBV7-3	TRBJ2-5	NA	TGTGCCAGCAGCCGGGACAGGACGGCCCTCCAAGAGACCCAGTACTTC	CASSRDRTALQETQYF
NA	TRBV29-1	TRBJ2-5	NA	TGCAGCGCCCGCGGACCCTCGGGGGAGACCCAGTACTTC	CSARGPSGETQYF
NA	TRBV3-1/TRBV3-2	TRBJ1-2	NA	TGTGCCAGCAGCCAGAGGGTCCTTCGGACTGGCTACACCTTC	CASSQRVLRTGYTF
TRBD1	TRBV15	TRBJ1-5	NA	TGTGCCACCAGCTCCCGAAGGGACAGGGACCAGCCCCAGCATTTT	CATSSRRDRDQPQHF
NA	TRBV24-1	TRBJ2-7	NA	TGTGCCACCTCGAACTCAGGGTTCGAGCAGTACTTC	CATSNSGFEQYF
NA	TRBV19	TRBJ2-2	once	TGTGCCAGTACCCCTTGGGGCCTCGAGAGCGGGGAGCTGTTTTTT	CASTPWGLESGELFF
TRBD1	TRBV24-1	TRBJ2-1	NA	TGTGCCACCGAGGACAGGGCACACAATGAGCAGTTCTTC	CATEDRAHNEQFF
NA	TRBV27	TRBJ1-4	NA	TGTGCCAGCACCATACGGGCCGGTGCAACTAATGAAAAACTGTTTTTT	CASTIRAGATNEKLFF
NA	TRBV3-1/TRBV3-2	TRBJ2-1	NA	TGTGCCAGCAGCCAAGACGGGAGAAGTAACGGTGAGCAGTTCTTC	CASSQDGRSNGEQFF
NA	TRBV25-1	TRBJ2-2	NA	TGTGCCAGCAGTGAACAGGGAACCACCGGGGAGCTGTTTTTT	CASSEQGTTGELFF
NA	TRBV10-3	TRBJ2-3	NA	TGTGCCATCAGTGACAGCTCTGTCACAGATACGCAGTATTTT	CAISDSSVTDTQYF
NA	TRBV27	TRBJ1-1	NA	TGTGCCAGTTTTGGGGGAACTGAAGCTTTCTTT	CASFGGTEAFF
NA	TRBV7-9	TRBJ1-2	NA	TGTGCCAGCAGCGAGGACAATAACTATGGCTACACCTTC	CASSEDNNYGYTF
TRBD1	TRBV19	TRBJ1-2	NA	TGTGCCTCGGGACAGTCCGGTTATGGCTACACCTTC	CASGQSGYGYTF
TRBD1	TRBV7-9	TRBJ2-3	NA	TGTGCCAGCAGCTCGGCTAGGACAGGGGCAGATACGCAGTATTTT	CASSSARTGADTQYF